This record covers a single T cell receptor beta chain. The antigen is undetermined. Generated by immunoSEQ multiplex PCR, the TCRdb table keeps only in-frame clones and is missing some. The sample records 150,000 or so clones, over 60% being singletons. This sample is part of a study of cytotoxic CD8 clonotypes in ibrutinib-treated CLL. Broader study findings: Clonality showed a rise at ibrutinib response that reversed toward baseline at progression.

Trimming at V came to 6 bases and at J to 0 bases, leaving 10 bases not matched to a gene. The CDR3 consists of 16 residues. Germline CDR1 reads ENHRY; CDR2 reads SYGVKD. The rearrangement joins TRBV10-3 to TRBJ1-1, with TRBD1 identical over 7 bases. This sequence originates from a human donor with chronic lymphocytic leukemia. The source was PBMCs, collected after 12 months of ibrutinib treatment. The CDR3 DNA follows: TGTGCCATCAGCGATCGACAGGGTGGGTTGAACACTGAAGCTTTCTTT. Protein product: CAISDRQGGLNTEAFF.